These T cell receptor beta chains were read from a single sample in a study of blood T cell repertoires in COVID-19. TCRdb keeps only in-frame clones here, not all; method: immunoSEQ multiplex PCR. This table holds under 250,000 clones, roughly four fifths found once. The sample consisted of PBMCs or T cells enriched from blood (not recorded which). These receptors were taken from a woman aged 40 to 55 with acute COVID-19. CDR3s include the opening cysteine and the closing phenylalanine or tryptophan. The D gene is left open where the match is weak. Clone size is shown for a subset of rows, as once, few, many or a class of expanded clone.

cdr3_aa: CASSLDRSGNTIYF
cdr3_nt: TGTGCCAGCAGCCTGGACAGGTCTGGAAACACCATATATTTT
j_call: TRBJ1-3
v_call: TRBV11-2
clone_size: few
d_call: TRBD1

cdr3_aa: CASSLGVTQKTQYF
cdr3_nt: TGTGCCAGCAGCTTAGGGGTTACACAGAAGACCCAGTACTTC
j_call: TRBJ2-5
v_call: TRBV7-6
clone_size: NA
d_call: NA

cdr3_aa: CASSYGASGGLTDTQYF
cdr3_nt: TGTGCCAGCAGTTACGGCGCTAGCGGGGGACTCACGGATACGCAGTATTTT
j_call: TRBJ2-3
v_call: TRBV6-2/TRBV6-3
clone_size: few
d_call: TRBD2

cdr3_aa: CASNLTGENNIQYF
cdr3_nt: TGTGCCAGCAACCTTACAGGGGAGAACAACATTCAGTACTTC
j_call: TRBJ2-4
v_call: TRBV7-7
clone_size: NA
d_call: TRBD1

cdr3_aa: CASRSSGTSFLETQYF
cdr3_nt: TGTGCAAGTCGCAGCTCCGGGACTAGTTTCTTGGAGACCCAGTACTTC
j_call: TRBJ2-5
v_call: TRBV12-2
clone_size: NA
d_call: NA

cdr3_aa: CATSDLRLAGRETQYF
cdr3_nt: TGTGCCACCAGTGATTTGCGGCTAGCGGGTAGAGAGACCCAGTACTTC
j_call: TRBJ2-5
v_call: TRBV24-1
clone_size: NA
d_call: TRBD2

cdr3_aa: CASSPGLAGDQAKNIQYF
cdr3_nt: TGTGCCAGCAGTCCAGGACTAGCGGGGGACCAAGCCAAAAACATTCAGTACTTC
j_call: TRBJ2-4
v_call: TRBV6-6
clone_size: NA
d_call: TRBD2

cdr3_aa: CATLPGTSGGATYNEQFF
cdr3_nt: TGTGCCACCCTTCCCGGGACTAGCGGGGGGGCAACCTACAATGAGCAGTTCTTC
j_call: TRBJ2-1
v_call: TRBV19
clone_size: NA
d_call: TRBD2

cdr3_aa: CASSQAYSGPGEQYF
cdr3_nt: TGCGCCAGCAGCCAAGCTTATAGCGGGCCCGGGGAGCAGTACTTC
j_call: TRBJ2-7
v_call: TRBV4-1
clone_size: NA
d_call: TRBD2

cdr3_aa: CASCPGTANNEQFF
cdr3_nt: TGTGCCAGTTGCCCCGGGACAGCAAACAATGAGCAGTTCTTC
j_call: TRBJ2-1
v_call: TRBV19
clone_size: NA
d_call: TRBD1

cdr3_aa: CASSLTGGTEAFF
cdr3_nt: TGTGCCAGCAGTTTAACAGGGGGCACTGAAGCTTTCTTT
j_call: TRBJ1-1
v_call: TRBV6-2/TRBV6-3
clone_size: NA
d_call: TRBD1

cdr3_aa: CASSSDRERYYSNQPQHF
cdr3_nt: TGTGCCAGCAGTTCCGACAGAGAAAGGTATTATAGCAATCAGCCCCAGCATTTT
j_call: TRBJ1-5
v_call: TRBV6-2/TRBV6-3
clone_size: NA
d_call: NA

cdr3_aa: CASSRSGTSGGSYNEQFF
cdr3_nt: TGCGCCAGCAGCCGGTCCGGGACTAGCGGGGGCTCCTACAATGAGCAGTTCTTC
j_call: TRBJ2-1
v_call: TRBV4-1
clone_size: NA
d_call: TRBD2

cdr3_aa: CASSATGYNSPLHF
cdr3_nt: TGTGCCAGCAGTGCGACAGGGTATAATTCACCCCTCCACTTT
j_call: TRBJ1-6
v_call: TRBV2
clone_size: NA
d_call: TRBD1

cdr3_aa: CASSLGARTGYEKLFF
cdr3_nt: TGTGCCAGCAGCTTGGGGGCCCGGACAGGGTATGAAAAACTGTTTTTT
j_call: TRBJ1-4
v_call: TRBV5-6
clone_size: NA
d_call: TRBD1

cdr3_aa: CASSLARTGGSPLHF
cdr3_nt: TGCGCCAGCAGCTTGGCCCGGACAGGGGGTTCACCCCTCCACTTT
j_call: TRBJ1-6
v_call: TRBV5-1
clone_size: NA
d_call: TRBD1

cdr3_aa: CASSSTVNTEAFF
cdr3_nt: TGTGCCAGCAGTTCCACAGTGAACACTGAAGCTTTCTTT
j_call: TRBJ1-1
v_call: TRBV27
clone_size: NA
d_call: NA

cdr3_aa: CASSLDSSYEQYF
cdr3_nt: TGTGCCAGCAGCTTAGACAGCTCCTACGAGCAGTACTTC
j_call: TRBJ2-7
v_call: TRBV11-2
clone_size: NA
d_call: NA

cdr3_aa: CASSSDRASGNTIYF
cdr3_nt: TGTGCCAGCAGCTCCGACAGGGCATCTGGAAACACCATATATTTT
j_call: TRBJ1-3
v_call: TRBV3-1/TRBV3-2
clone_size: few
d_call: TRBD1

cdr3_aa: CAISDSGVPSTDTQYF
cdr3_nt: TGTGCCATCAGTGACTCGGGGGTTCCTAGCACAGATACGCAGTATTTT
j_call: TRBJ2-3
v_call: TRBV10-3
clone_size: NA
d_call: NA

cdr3_aa: CASSSSSMNTEAFF
cdr3_nt: TGTGCCAGCAGCTCAAGTTCTATGAACACTGAAGCTTTCTTT
j_call: TRBJ1-1
v_call: TRBV5-4
clone_size: NA
d_call: NA

cdr3_aa: CASSQDLMTGNQPQHF
cdr3_nt: TGTGCCAGCAGCCAAGATCTGATGACGGGTAATCAGCCCCAGCATTTT
j_call: TRBJ1-5
v_call: TRBV3-1/TRBV3-2
clone_size: NA
d_call: NA

cdr3_aa: CASSHTWDRGGDGYTF
cdr3_nt: TGTGCCAGCAGCCACACGTGGGACAGGGGGGGTGATGGCTACACCTTC
j_call: TRBJ1-2
v_call: TRBV4-2
clone_size: NA
d_call: TRBD1

cdr3_aa: CASSSDNSLTEAFF
cdr3_nt: TGTGCCAGCAGTTCGGATAACAGTCTCACTGAAGCTTTCTTT
j_call: TRBJ1-1
v_call: TRBV7-9
clone_size: NA
d_call: NA

cdr3_aa: CASSLETGGGEAFF
cdr3_nt: TGCGCCAGCAGCTTGGAGACAGGGGGTGGTGAAGCTTTCTTT
j_call: TRBJ1-1
v_call: TRBV5-1
clone_size: NA
d_call: TRBD1

cdr3_aa: CASRGAWGNQPQHF
cdr3_nt: TGTGCCAGTAGAGGAGCTTGGGGCAATCAGCCCCAGCATTTT
j_call: TRBJ1-5
v_call: TRBV19
clone_size: NA
d_call: NA

cdr3_aa: CASSWDTHYEQYF
cdr3_nt: TGCGCCAGCAGCTGGGACACCCACTACGAGCAGTACTTC
j_call: TRBJ2-7
v_call: TRBV5-1
clone_size: NA
d_call: NA

cdr3_aa: CASSLGDRGPNSPLHF
cdr3_nt: TGTGCCAGCAGCTTGGGGGACAGGGGACCCAATTCACCCCTCCACTTT
j_call: TRBJ1-6
v_call: TRBV7-8
clone_size: NA
d_call: TRBD1

cdr3_aa: CASSSARGNSPLHF
cdr3_nt: TGTGCCAGCAGTTCGGCCCGGGGTAATTCACCCCTCCACTTT
j_call: TRBJ1-6
v_call: TRBV6-2/TRBV6-3
clone_size: NA
d_call: NA

cdr3_aa: CASSWRAPGQNGYTF
cdr3_nt: TGTGCCAGCAGCTGGCGAGCACCGGGACAAAATGGCTACACCTTC
j_call: TRBJ1-2
v_call: TRBV5-6
clone_size: NA
d_call: NA

cdr3_aa: CASWTRTNEQFF
cdr3_nt: TGTGCCAGCTGGACTCGGACCAATGAGCAGTTCTTC
j_call: TRBJ2-1
v_call: TRBV27
clone_size: NA
d_call: NA

cdr3_aa: CASSQADYTF
cdr3_nt: TGTGCCAGCAGCCAGGCTGACTACACCTTC
j_call: TRBJ1-2
v_call: TRBV7-2
clone_size: NA
d_call: NA

cdr3_aa: CATRTAPGTEAFF
cdr3_nt: TGCGCCACCCGGACAGCCCCAGGCACTGAAGCTTTCTTT
j_call: TRBJ1-1
v_call: TRBV5-1
clone_size: NA
d_call: NA

cdr3_aa: CASSQSPGQGNQPQHF
cdr3_nt: TGTGCCAGCAGCCAATCCCCCGGACAGGGCAATCAGCCCCAGCATTTT
j_call: TRBJ1-5
v_call: TRBV11-2
clone_size: once
d_call: TRBD1

cdr3_aa: CASSRNQGNGEKLFF
cdr3_nt: TGTGCCAGCAGCCGAAACCAGGGAAATGGCGAAAAACTGTTTTTT
j_call: TRBJ1-4
v_call: TRBV28
clone_size: NA
d_call: NA

cdr3_aa: CATSDRGTRADQPQHF
cdr3_nt: TGTGCCACCAGTGACCGGGGAACGCGGGCGGATCAGCCCCAGCATTTT
j_call: TRBJ1-5
v_call: TRBV24-1
clone_size: NA
d_call: NA

cdr3_aa: CASSQAGASTDTQYF
cdr3_nt: TGTGCCAGCAGCCAAGCGGGGGCCAGCACAGATACGCAGTATTTT
j_call: TRBJ2-3
v_call: TRBV7-6
clone_size: few
d_call: TRBD2

cdr3_aa: CASSLSTQAYAGGYTF
cdr3_nt: TGTGCCAGCAGCTTATCAACGCAGGCATACGCTGGTGGCTACACCTTC
j_call: TRBJ1-2
v_call: TRBV7-9
clone_size: few
d_call: NA

cdr3_aa: CASSQEVPGRVNEQFF
cdr3_nt: TGCGCCAGCAGCCAAGAGGTCCCAGGGAGGGTGAATGAGCAGTTCTTC
j_call: TRBJ2-1
v_call: TRBV4-3
clone_size: NA
d_call: TRBD2

cdr3_aa: CASSHGTGRDTEAFF
cdr3_nt: TGTGCCAGCAGCCATGGGACAGGGAGGGACACTGAAGCTTTCTTT
j_call: TRBJ1-1
v_call: TRBV6-5
clone_size: NA
d_call: TRBD1

cdr3_aa: CASSQETGTNYEQYF
cdr3_nt: TGCGCCAGCAGCCAAGAGACAGGGACCAACTACGAGCAGTACTTC
j_call: TRBJ2-7
v_call: TRBV4-1
clone_size: NA
d_call: TRBD1

cdr3_aa: CSVGGHMNTEAFF
cdr3_nt: TGCAGCGTTGGGGGACACATGAACACTGAAGCTTTCTTT
j_call: TRBJ1-1
v_call: TRBV29-1
clone_size: NA
d_call: NA

cdr3_aa: CASSPTGQGVERLSGNTIYF
cdr3_nt: TGTGCCAGCTCACCGACAGGACAGGGGGTCGAACGCCTTTCTGGAAACACCATATATTTT
j_call: TRBJ1-3
v_call: TRBV18
clone_size: NA
d_call: TRBD1

cdr3_aa: CASSQGLTSGRGGEQYF
cdr3_nt: TGCGCCAGCAGCCAAGGCTTGACTAGCGGGAGGGGGGGAGAGCAGTACTTC
j_call: TRBJ2-7
v_call: TRBV4-1
clone_size: NA
d_call: TRBD2

cdr3_aa: CASSPRIGGTRTRPLHF
cdr3_nt: TGTGCCAGCAGCCCGAGGATTGGTGGAACTCGCACTCGGCCCCTCCACTTT
j_call: TRBJ1-6
v_call: TRBV5-6
clone_size: NA
d_call: NA

cdr3_aa: CASSQGGGRIYEQYF
cdr3_nt: TGTGCCAGCAGCCAAGGGGGCGGGAGGATCTACGAGCAGTACTTC
j_call: TRBJ2-7
v_call: TRBV3-1/TRBV3-2
clone_size: NA
d_call: TRBD2

cdr3_aa: CASTAWGDGNTEAFF
cdr3_nt: TGTGCCAGCACCGCTTGGGGGGACGGGAACACTGAAGCTTTCTTT
j_call: TRBJ1-1
v_call: TRBV5-8
clone_size: NA
d_call: NA

cdr3_aa: CASSFPSRGQGHAEAFF
cdr3_nt: TGTGCCAGCAGTTTCCCGAGCAGGGGACAGGGGCACGCTGAAGCTTTCTTT
j_call: TRBJ1-1
v_call: TRBV3-1/TRBV3-2
clone_size: NA
d_call: TRBD1

cdr3_aa: CASSTALVPGSTDTQYF
cdr3_nt: TGTGCCAGCAGCACAGCCCTGGTCCCGGGGAGCACAGATACGCAGTATTTT
j_call: TRBJ2-3
v_call: TRBV7-8
clone_size: NA
d_call: NA

cdr3_aa: CASSLGGQANSNQPQHF
cdr3_nt: TGTGCCAGCAGCTTAGGGGGACAGGCGAATAGCAATCAGCCCCAGCATTTT
j_call: TRBJ1-5
v_call: TRBV7-2
clone_size: NA
d_call: TRBD1

cdr3_aa: CAWSLTYEQYF
cdr3_nt: TGTGCCTGGAGTCTTACCTACGAGCAGTACTTC
j_call: TRBJ2-7
v_call: TRBV30
clone_size: NA
d_call: NA

cdr3_aa: CASSLGTGTTGELFF
cdr3_nt: TGTGCCAGCTCACTCGGGACAGGGACCACCGGGGAGCTGTTTTTT
j_call: TRBJ2-2
v_call: TRBV18
clone_size: NA
d_call: TRBD1

cdr3_aa: CASSQDDYGGYGYTF
cdr3_nt: TGCGCCAGCAGCCAAGATGACTACGGGGGCTATGGCTACACCTTC
j_call: TRBJ1-2
v_call: TRBV4-3
clone_size: once
d_call: NA

cdr3_aa: CASSLTYRVYSNQPQHF
cdr3_nt: TGTGCCAGCAGCTTAACCTACAGGGTCTATAGCAATCAGCCCCAGCATTTT
j_call: TRBJ1-5
v_call: TRBV11-3
clone_size: NA
d_call: NA